The next 8 T cell receptor beta chains were all read from a single sample in a study of blood T cell repertoires in COVID-19. Method: immunoSEQ multiplex PCR; TCRdb's copy keeps in-frame clones and lacks some. This table holds 75,000 to 100,000 clones, approximately 91% found once. The material sequenced was peripheral blood. These receptors were obtained from a man in his 70s with acute or convalescent COVID-19.

The V and J genes are TRBV5-1 and TRBJ1-1; 8 bases map to TRBD1. Looked up from germline, CDR1 is SGHRS and CDR2 is YFSETQ. V shed 4 bases, J shed 7 bases, and the junction held 9 bases outside the gene matches. The CDR3 is 14 residues long. This chain's CDR3 is CASSGSGGLDEAFF. The CDR3 DNA is TGCGCCAGCAGCGGATCAGGGGGCCTGGATGAAGCTTTCTTT.

This chain uses TRBV2 with TRBJ2-2; maybe TRBD1 (7 bases). The ends were cut back, 6 bases at V and 4 bases at J, with 12 bases in the middle. The CDR3 runs to 14 residues. CDR1 is SNHLY, CDR2 FYNNEI, per germline. The CDR3: CASRGTAGTGELFF. The DNA of the CDR3 is TGTGCCAGCAGGGGGACAGCGGGCACCGGGGAGCTGTTTTTT. Combining the CDR3 with reference TRBV2 and TRBJ2-2 gives the whole variable domain EPEVTQTPSHQVTQMGQEVILRCVPISNHLYFYWYRQILGQKVEFLVSFYNNEISEKSEIFDDQFSVERPDGSNFTLKIRSTKLEDSAMYFCASRGTAGTGELFFGEGSRLTVL.

The V gene is TRBV5-1, the J gene TRBJ2-7; D not certain. Germline assignment: CDR1 SGHRS and CDR2 YFSETQ. V lost 4 bases and J lost 0, with 14 bases in between. The CDR3 loop spans 15 amino acids. CDR3 amino acids: CASSQNMAFSYEQYF. In nucleotides, the CDR3 is TGCGCCAGCAGCCAGAACATGGCTTTCTCCTACGAGCAGTACTTC.

The chain employs TRBV28 and TRBJ1-2; 7 bases are a match to TRBD1. V gave up 6 bases and J gave up 4 bases; unmatched junction bases: 8. Germline CDR1 reads MDHEN; CDR2 reads SYDVKM. This CDR3 has 14 amino acids. The DNA for the CDR3 is TGTGCCAGCAGATCACAGGGGAGAGTCTATGGCTACACCTTC. Protein sequence: CASRSQGRVYGYTF.

The chain has TRBV24-1 and TRBJ1-2; 11 bases align to TRBD1. V lost 3 bases, J lost 7 bases, and 6 bases stayed unmatched. The germline V gene encodes CDR1 KGHDR and CDR2 SFDVKD. The CDR3 contains 15 residues. The DNA for the CDR3 is TGTGCCACCAGTGATCCGGGACAGGGGGTGGGTGGCTACACCTTC. Amino acids: CATSDPGQGVGGYTF.

The chain links TRBV6-2 or TRBV6-3 to TRBJ1-4; TRBD1 aligns across 9 bases. CDR1 MNHEY and CDR2 SVGEGT come from the germline V gene. J was trimmed by 7 bases and V by 6 bases; bases with no gene match: 9. This CDR3 comprises 15 residues. CDR3 in amino acids: CASSATGGRGEKLFF. The CDR3 region has the DNA TGTGCCAGCAGCGCGACAGGGGGTCGTGGTGAAAAACTGTTTTTT.

The J gene is TRBJ2-4, the V gene TRBV30, with D unresolved. The V end lost 2 bases, the J end lost 0 bases, and 8 bases lay between the germline ends. CDR3 size: 14 residues. Germline CDR1 reads GTSNPN; CDR2 reads SVGIG (reference sequence). The CDR3 reads CAWSPLLAKNIQYF. The CDR3 bases are TGTGCCTGGAGTCCCCTCCTAGCCAAAAACATTCAGTACTTC.

CDR3 loop: CASSRDREKLFF. DNA of the CDR3: TGTGCCAGCAGTCGGGACAGGGAGAAACTGTTTTTT. This chain uses TRBV6-2 or TRBV6-3 with TRBJ1-4, with 9 bases fitting TRBD1. Germline V CDR1 and CDR2: MNHEY, SVGEGT. V was clipped by 5 bases and J by 11 bases; unmatched bases: 3. The CDR3 extends over 12 amino acids.